A selection of T cell receptor beta chains follows, all from one sample in a study of OX40 agonist ivuxolimab in advanced cancers. Some clones are missing from TCRdb's copy, which holds only in-frame ones; the method was immunoSEQ multiplex PCR. The table includes 65,000 to 95,000 clones, around 90% detected once. Material: CD4+ or CD8+ T cells sorted from blood, obtained in a trial of the OX40 agonist ivuxolimab. Receptors were obtained from an adult with an advanced solid tumor such as melanoma, head and neck, liver or kidney cancer. Both conserved end residues are part of each CDR3. Each record gives: clone size, D gene, V gene, J gene, CDR3 protein, CDR3 DNA. A D gene is named only where the DNA matches it firmly. The size of a clone is reported for some rows only, either as once, few or many, or as a class for expanded clones.

abundance: .; d_gene: .; v_gene: TRBV14; j_gene: TRBJ2-7; CDR3aa: CASNRGQAYEQYF; CDR3nt: TGTGCCAGCAACCGCGGGCAAGCCTACGAGCAGTACTTC
abundance: .; d_gene: .; v_gene: TRBV14; j_gene: TRBJ1-1; CDR3aa: CASNSAGGTEAFF; CDR3nt: TGTGCCAGCAACTCCGCCGGGGGGACTGAAGCTTTCTTT
abundance: .; d_gene: .; v_gene: TRBV18; j_gene: TRBJ2-3; CDR3aa: CASSPGIVGDTQYF; CDR3nt: TGTGCCAGCTCACCGGGAATAGTGGGCGATACGCAGTATTTT
abundance: .; d_gene: .; v_gene: TRBV5-4; j_gene: TRBJ2-7; CDR3aa: CASSQGQGRSYEQYF; CDR3nt: TGTGCCAGCAGTCAGGGACAAGGCCGTTCCTACGAGCAGTACTTC
abundance: .; d_gene: .; v_gene: TRBV7-4; j_gene: TRBJ2-3; CDR3aa: CASPWRGARSGTDTQYF; CDR3nt: TGTGCCAGCCCCTGGAGGGGGGCGAGATCAGGCACAGATACGCAGTATTTT
abundance: .; d_gene: .; v_gene: TRBV9; j_gene: TRBJ1-5; CDR3aa: CASSVVDRRARQPQHF; CDR3nt: TGTGCCAGCAGCGTAGTCGACAGGAGGGCGCGACAGCCCCAGCATTTT
abundance: .; d_gene: .; v_gene: TRBV10-3; j_gene: TRBJ1-6; CDR3aa: CAISEVGQSPPLHF; CDR3nt: TGTGCCATCAGTGAGGTAGGGCAGTCCCCACCCCTCCACTTT
abundance: .; d_gene: TRBD2; v_gene: TRBV5-1; j_gene: TRBJ2-7; CDR3aa: CASSSLAGGPDEQYF; CDR3nt: TGCGCCAGCAGTTCTCTAGCGGGAGGGCCAGACGAGCAGTACTTC
abundance: .; d_gene: .; v_gene: TRBV5-1; j_gene: TRBJ1-1; CDR3aa: CASTRGDGDTEAFF; CDR3nt: TGCGCCAGCACGCGAGGGGATGGGGACACTGAAGCTTTCTTT
abundance: .; d_gene: .; v_gene: TRBV7-2; j_gene: TRBJ2-1; CDR3aa: CASSFLGKFHNEQFF; CDR3nt: TGTGCCAGCAGCTTTTTAGGGAAATTCCACAATGAGCAGTTCTTC
abundance: .; d_gene: .; v_gene: TRBV9; j_gene: TRBJ2-3; CDR3aa: CASSVKHGTDTQYF; CDR3nt: TGTGCCAGCAGCGTAAAGCACGGGACAGATACGCAGTATTTT
abundance: .; d_gene: .; v_gene: TRBV4-2; j_gene: TRBJ1-4; CDR3aa: CASSPGEKLFF; CDR3nt: TGTGCCAGCAGCCCAGGGGAAAAACTGTTTTTT
abundance: few; d_gene: TRBD1; v_gene: TRBV19; j_gene: TRBJ2-6; CDR3aa: CASSPWGQGPGANVLTF; CDR3nt: TGTGCCAGTAGTCCCTGGGGACAGGGGCCAGGGGCCAACGTCCTGACTTTC
abundance: .; d_gene: TRBD1; v_gene: TRBV2; j_gene: TRBJ1-2; CDR3aa: CATKRDRGGYGYTF; CDR3nt: TGTGCCACCAAAAGGGACAGGGGAGGGTATGGCTACACCTTC
abundance: .; d_gene: .; v_gene: TRBV5-1; j_gene: TRBJ1-4; CDR3aa: CASSLRRGTSEKLFF; CDR3nt: TGCGCCAGCAGCTTGAGAAGGGGGACGAGTGAAAAACTGTTTTTT
abundance: .; d_gene: TRBD1; v_gene: TRBV29-1; j_gene: TRBJ1-2; CDR3aa: CSVDRGVGYTF; CDR3nt: TGCAGCGTCGACAGGGGAGTTGGCTACACCTTC
abundance: .; d_gene: .; v_gene: TRBV6-1; j_gene: TRBJ2-7; CDR3aa: CASYAGGLPYEQYF; CDR3nt: TGTGCCTCTTATGCCGGGGGGCTCCCCTACGAGCAGTACTTC
abundance: .; d_gene: TRBD1; v_gene: TRBV5-4; j_gene: TRBJ1-1; CDR3aa: CASSSRTGGNTEAFF; CDR3nt: TGTGCCAGCAGCTCAAGAACAGGGGGGAACACTGAAGCTTTCTTT
abundance: .; d_gene: .; v_gene: TRBV7-9; j_gene: TRBJ2-1; CDR3aa: CASSRLGGRNEQFF; CDR3nt: TGTGCCAGCAGCCGTCTTGGGGGGCGGAATGAGCAGTTCTTC
abundance: .; d_gene: .; v_gene: TRBV30; j_gene: TRBJ1-3; CDR3aa: CAWSALAGNTIYF; CDR3nt: TGTGCCTGGAGCGCTTTAGCTGGAAACACCATATATTTT
abundance: .; d_gene: TRBD1; v_gene: TRBV6-5; j_gene: TRBJ1-1; CDR3aa: CASSYPGTGTPEAFF; CDR3nt: TGTGCCAGCAGTTACCCCGGGACAGGGACCCCTGAAGCTTTCTTT
abundance: .; d_gene: .; v_gene: TRBV29-1; j_gene: TRBJ1-2; CDR3aa: CSGVGQNYGYTF; CDR3nt: TGCAGCGGGGTCGGACAGAACTATGGCTACACCTTC
abundance: once; d_gene: .; v_gene: TRBV5-5; j_gene: TRBJ2-3; CDR3aa: CASSLGPGARDTQYF; CDR3nt: TGTGCCAGCAGCTTGGGTCCGGGGGCCAGGGATACGCAGTATTTT